The sequence of this T cell receptor beta chain was determined in a study of shared clonotypes between healthy human individuals (dated by TCRdb to about 2020). Background for the entire study: The cohort included a few men and a couple of women between 18 and 49 years of age. Blood TCR repertoires of about 5 healthy adults were deeply sequenced to estimate repertoire size and the extent of clonotype sharing between individuals. Per donor, three plates each were used for CD4 naive and CD4 memory, two for CD8 naive, and one for CD8 memory. To increase sequencing depth and limit assay-specific biases, TCR repertoire library preparation and sequencing were carried out by different laboratories using diverse techniques. Per donor, leukapheresis produced somewhere between about 0.9 and 9.5 billion PBMCs.

The study at large found these results: Naive subsets generally had larger estimated clonotype richness than memory subsets. Compared with non-shared clonotypes, clonotypes shared by all four sorted-subset donors had higher generation probabilities. Sampling was restricted to blood, and TCR repertoires in tissue are likely to differ from TCR repertoires in blood. Because the study included a small number of donors, the genetic and exposure-history diversity represented was limited. When several donors were compared, the shared fraction of clonotypes was about 5.4% for naive CD4, approximately 3.5% for naive CD8, 2% to 2.5% for memory CD4, and roughly 0.43% for memory CD8. Pairwise subsampling indicated that sequencing depth was expected to affect the degree of clonotype sharing among donors. Incomplete sequencing was indicated by rarefaction of sorted-subset datasets, despite the large sequencing depth.

Taken from the germline V gene, the CDR1 and CDR2 loops are MGHRA and YSYEKL. Including cysteine and phenylalanine, the CDR3 has 15 amino acids. CDR3 DNA is the only sequence kept; it has 45 bases, read in frame from the first base. V and J lose 0 bases and 1 base, and a span of 10 bases separates them. Using the deep immunoSEQ assay, TCR CDR3 regions were amplified from genomic DNA by multiplex PCR. Extracted genomic DNA from each cell subset was distributed evenly across all wells of several immunoSEQ 96-well plates, and each plate was treated as a replicate. Each replicate PCR for sorted subsets received roughly 0.2 ug genomic DNA, equal to roughly 30,000 T cell genomes. The purified libraries were quantified using a Qubit 3.0 fluorometer, sized with a Bioanalyzer 2100, and then quantified again using the KAPA Library Quantification kit. Every immunoSEQ 96-well plate was sequenced on a dedicated single-read 150-cycle Illumina NextSeq 550 flow cell. For the original study's pipeline: Because only junctional sequences without quality scores were contained in the immunoSEQ output, filtering matching that applied to full-length reads could not be performed. To assign V/J genes and CDR3, sequences were annotated using PyIR, a Python wrapper for IgBLAST v1.9, with IMGT germline references. Reads were removed for weak V/J assignments (E-value above 1e-6), missing CDR3, stop codons, out-of-frame junctions, or ambiguous translated residues. V3J clonotypes were defined by identical inferred V gene, J gene, and CDR3 amino acid sequence. To compute the percentage overlap between repertoires, the number of shared unique clonotypes was divided by the size of the smaller repertoire. RTK rarefaction, the Chao1 estimator, and Recon v2.1 estimates of unobserved clonotypes were used to assess repertoire richness. For all TCRbeta clonotypes obtained by the gDNA method from a handful of donors, generation probabilities were computed with OLGA. The immuneACCESS repertoire file appears here via TCRdb, limited to in-frame rearrangements. These files lack a portion of the clones; in checked studies, under half of the deficit traces to unresolved V genes, and the cause of the others is not known. Clone size and the V and J calls come from that table; the DNA yielded D and trimming. The sample records 2 million to 2.5 million clones, approximately 94% of which are singletons. The ten top clones hold about 0.13% of the sample.

Healthy HIV-negative adults with no recently reported acute infections or vaccinations were included as donors. Every donor was a Caucasian adult living in Nashville, Tennessee, USA. CD4+ T cells were enriched by magnetic negative selection; naive cells were then positively selected on CD45RA, and the negative fraction formed the memory subset. Blood was collected by leukapheresis, and PBMCs were isolated by Ficoll-Histopaque density gradient centrifugation and then cryopreserved in liquid nitrogen vapor phase. Analytical flow cytometry was used to check the purity and quantity of every magnetically sorted T cell population. Genomic DNA was isolated from every sorted fraction and measured by UV absorbance on a Nanodrop 2000c. In the case of this clone: This clone's antigen is unknown. Per-base qualities were not stored, and no clone one base away is much larger.

The sequence derives from a man aged 18-30 years in good health. Sequences were obtained from naive CD4+ T cells sorted from blood. The cell subset or site label here, explained by the study, means: CD45RA+ positively selected. Here the chain combines TRBV4-1 and TRBJ2-7, with no confident D gene call. The CDR3 reads as follows: CASSQEYGLSYEQYF. The nucleotide sequence reads TGCGCCAGCAGCCAAGAGTACGGTTTATCCTACGAGCAGTACTTC.